Listed here are 19 T cell receptor beta chains from one sample, sequenced in a study of cytomegalovirus exposure and HLA in healthy donors. Vbeta (60) and Jbeta (13) primers were used in the PCR. Profiled with immunoSEQ multiplex PCR; TCRdb holds only in-frame clones, not every one. The sample has some 120,000 clones; 17% are singletons. The sequenced sample consisted of PBMCs. The source is a female donor in good health and CMV-seropositive.

The table lists this clone with a few counts. The genes are TRBV4-3 and TRBJ1-1; 7 nucleotides align to TRBD1. Germline CDR1 reads LGHNA; CDR2 reads YSLEER. The J segment lost 5 bases and the V segment lost 0 bases, leaving 9 bases of the junction unmatched. This CDR3 is 16 amino acids long. This CDR3 is CASSQEVRAGGTEAFF. CDR3 bases: TGCGCCAGCAGCCAAGAGGTCCGGGCAGGGGGTACTGAAGCTTTCTTT.

The chain couples TRBV2 to TRBJ2-7; TRBD1 matches 10 bases. CDR1 is SNHLY and CDR2 is FYNNEI in the germline V gene. The CDR3 runs to 14 residues. V was clipped by 6 bases and J by 0 bases; unmatched bases: 2. CDR3 sequence (DNA): TGTGCCAGCAGCTGGGACAGGGGCTCCTACGAGCAGTACTTC. It codes for CASSWDRGSYEQYF.

This clone was detected a few times. The chain links TRBV11-2 to TRBJ2-5; the D is unclear. The length of the CDR3 is 13 residues. Germline V gene sequence: CDR1 SGHAT, CDR2 FQNNGV. V was shortened by 0 bases and J by 2 bases, with 4 bases between the two germline ends. CDR3 sequence reads: CASSLDTQETQYF. The CDR3 DNA is TGTGCCAGCAGCTTAGATACACAAGAGACCCAGTACTTC.

There are a few counts of this clone. This chain joins TRBV9 and TRBJ2-1; 8 nucleotides align to TRBD2. The CDR3 loop spans 16 amino acids. With V trimmed by 0 bases and J by 4 bases, 6 bases remained unmatched. Germline assignment: CDR1 SGDLS and CDR2 YYNGEE. The CDR3, as DNA: TGTGCCAGCAGCGTAGCCGGTAGCGGGGTTTACAATGAGCAGTTCTTC. This codes for CASSVAGSGVYNEQFF.

The gene calls are TRBV11-2 and TRBJ2-3, with a tentative D call TRBD2 (5 bases). This CDR3 has 18 residues. CDR1 SGHAT and CDR2 FQNNGV come from the germline V gene. V gave up 1 base and J gave up 2 bases, with 19 bases separating them. The CDR3 protein is CASSLVGLLVGNTDTQYF. CDR3 nucleotides: TGTGCCAGCAGCTTAGTTGGACTTCTAGTGGGCAACACAGATACGCAGTATTTT.

This clone was detected a few times. This chain links TRBV18 with TRBJ1-2; 10 bases align to TRBD1. Germline V gene data show CDR1 as KGHSH and CDR2 as LQKENI. Losses at the gene ends were 1 base for V and 5 bases for J; bases not matched to a gene: 7. There are 16 residues in the CDR3. In DNA, the CDR3 is TGTGCCAGCTCACCACTGGGACAGGGGTTAGGATATGGCTACACCTTC. Translating it yields CASSPLGQGLGYGYTF.

The J gene is TRBJ2-7, the V gene TRBV27; 8 bases agree with TRBD2. CDR1 MNHEY and CDR2 SMNVEV come from the germline V gene (reference sequence). The CDR3 length is 16 residues. Losses at the gene ends were 5 bases for V and 1 base for J; bases not matched to a gene: 10. The chain's CDR3 is CASSPSGGERSYEQYF. CDR3 bases: TGTGCCAGCAGTCCCTCGGGGGGGGAGAGATCCTACGAGCAGTACTTC.

J is TRBJ2-7 and V is TRBV7-2; D not certain. Germline V gives CDR1 SGHTA, CDR2 FQGNSA. This CDR3 is 16 amino acids long. V lost 4 bases to trimming and J lost 4 bases, with 20 bases between them. The CDR3 DNA sequence: TGTGCCAGCAGCTCCTCCGGGTTGGGTATTAAGTACGAGCAGTACTTC. Residues: CASSSSGLGIKYEQYF.

V is TRBV5-1 and J is TRBJ2-3; 7 bases line up with TRBD2. J was trimmed by 6 bases and V by 2 bases; bases with no gene match: 21. This CDR3 region has 19 residues. Germline-derived CDR1 and CDR2 are SGHRS and YFSETQ. The CDR3 region has the DNA TGCGCCAGCAGCTTACTGCCGTCGTGGGACGGGACTACTATTGATACGCAGTATTTT. It translates to CASSLLPSWDGTTIDTQYF.

The chain carries TRBV7-3 and TRBJ2-5; D is possibly TRBD2 (5 bases). In germline, CDR1 is SGHTA, CDR2 FQGTGA. With 4 bases removed from V and 3 bases from J, the gap between germline ends came to 9 bases. The CDR3 is made up of 13 amino acids. The CDR3: CASSSTREETQYF. The CDR3 bases are TGTGCCAGCAGCTCCACTAGGGAAGAGACCCAGTACTTC.

The V gene is TRBV7-9, the J gene TRBJ2-7; 7 bases are a match to TRBD2. V lost 11 bases to trimming and J lost 0 bases; unmatched junction nucleotides: 7. Germline V gene sequence: CDR1 SEHNR, CDR2 FQNEAQ (reference sequence). The CDR3 extends over 13 amino acids. The CDR3 bases are TGTGCCGGAAGCGGGGATAACTCCTACGAGCAGTACTTC. Encoded protein: CAGSGDNSYEQYF.

In its sample, this clone was seen a few times. The chain employs TRBV7-8 and TRBJ1-2, with a weak D call TRBD1 (5 bases). The germline V and J ends were trimmed by 1 base and 5 bases, with 14 bases remaining between them. This CDR3 contains 15 residues. CDR1 and CDR2 from the germline V gene are SGHVS and FQNEAQ. The CDR3 DNA reads TGTGCCAGCAGCTTAGGGCGGGGGTTAGGGTATGGCTACACCTTC. This codes for CASSLGRGLGYGYTF.

The chain carries TRBV6-4 and TRBJ1-4; no firm D call. Germline loops: CDR1 MRHNA, CDR2 SNTAGT. The CDR3 spans 15 residues. Trimming left V 2 bases short and J 0 bases short, with 7 bases between. The CDR3 coding sequence is TGTGCCAGCAGTGACATAAATGCAACTAATGAAAAACTGTTTTTT. Translation gives CASSDINATNEKLFF.

This clone was recorded a few times. The rearrangement links TRBV4-2 to TRBJ2-5, with a possible D match to TRBD2 (5 bases). V was clipped by 4 bases and J by 0 bases, with 12 bases between them. This CDR3 contains 15 residues. Per the germline V gene, CDR1 is LGHNA and CDR2 is YNFKEQ. Here the CDR3 reads CASSPRTAYQETQYF. CDR3 DNA sequence: TGTGCCAGCAGCCCCCGGACTGCTTACCAAGAGACCCAGTACTTC.

In this sample, this clone turned up a few times. The V and J genes are TRBV7-2 and TRBJ2-1, with D perhaps matching TRBD1 (5 bases). This CDR3 spans 14 amino acids. Germline V CDR1 and CDR2: SGHTA, FQGNSA. Trimming shortened V by 3 bases and J by 3 bases, and 9 bases separated the two germline ends. CDR3 in amino acids: CASSFDSFYNEQFF. The DNA of the CDR3 is TGTGCCAGCAGCTTCGACAGCTTCTACAATGAGCAGTTCTTC.

J is TRBJ1-6 and V is TRBV6-5; possible D gene TRBD1, 5 bases. The CDR3 loop spans 13 amino acids. V lost 10 bases and J lost 6, with 13 bases in between. In germline, CDR1 is MNHEY, CDR2 SVGAGI. CDR3 residues: CATRAGFNSPLHF. For the CDR3, the DNA is TGTGCCACTCGAGCAGGGTTTAATTCACCCCTCCACTTT.

This clone was counted only a few times. This sequence joins TRBV5-1 and TRBJ2-6, with D perhaps TRBD1 (7 bases). Deletions cut 0 bases from V and 3 bases from J, with 16 bases between. Germline CDR1 is SGHRS and CDR2 is YFSETQ. There are 18 residues in the CDR3. The CDR3 coding sequence is TGCGCCAGCAGCTTGGTTCCAGGGGGAGGATTTGGGGCCAACGTCCTGACTTTC. Translating gives CASSLVPGGGFGANVLTF.

V usage is TRBV11-3 and J usage is TRBJ2-3, with 11 bases aligning to TRBD2. The V gene end was trimmed by 4 bases and the J gene end by 6 bases; junction bases not matched to a gene: 6. This CDR3 is built from 15 residues. Germline V CDR1 and CDR2: SGHNT, YENEEA. CDR3 nucleotide sequence: TGTGCCAGCAGCTCTAGCGGGAGGTATTCCGATACGCAGTATTTT. Its translation: CASSSSGRYSDTQYF. Based on the CDR3 plus reference TRBV11-3 and TRBJ2-3, the full variable domain is EAGVVQSPRYKIIEKKQPVAFWCNPISGHNTLYWYLQNLGQGPELLIRYENEEAVDDSQLPKDRFSAERLKGVDSTLKIQPAELGDSAVYLCASSSSGRYSDTQYFGPGTRLTVL.

The table lists this clone with a few counts. The V and J genes are TRBV6-6 and TRBJ1-1; perhaps TRBD1 as D (6 bases). Trimming took 6 bases from V and 3 from J, leaving 8 bases between them. CDR1 MNHNY and CDR2 SVGAGI come from the germline V gene (reference sequence). The CDR3 is 12 amino acids. The DNA for the CDR3 is TGTGCCAGCAGCCGACAGGACACTGAAGCTTTCTTT. Translated, it gives CASSRQDTEAFF.